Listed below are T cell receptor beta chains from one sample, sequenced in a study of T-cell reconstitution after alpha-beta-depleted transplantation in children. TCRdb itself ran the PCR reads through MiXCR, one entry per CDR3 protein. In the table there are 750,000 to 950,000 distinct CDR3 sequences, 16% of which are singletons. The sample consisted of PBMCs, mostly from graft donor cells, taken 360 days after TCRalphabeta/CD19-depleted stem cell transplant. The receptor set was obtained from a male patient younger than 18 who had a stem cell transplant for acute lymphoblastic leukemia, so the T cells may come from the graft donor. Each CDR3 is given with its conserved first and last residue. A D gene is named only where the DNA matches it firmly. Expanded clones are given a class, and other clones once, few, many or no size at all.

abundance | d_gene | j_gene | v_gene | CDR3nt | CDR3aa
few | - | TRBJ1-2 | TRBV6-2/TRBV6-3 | TGTGCCAGCAGTCCCCGACAGAACTATGGCTACACCTTC | CASSPRQNYGYTF
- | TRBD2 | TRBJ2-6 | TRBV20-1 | TGCAGTGCTAGCCCGACTAGCGGGAGATGGGCTGGGGCCAACGTCCTGACTTTC | CSASPTSGRWAGANVLTF
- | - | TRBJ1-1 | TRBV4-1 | TGCGCCAGCAGCCAAGCACGTGAAGCTTTCTTT | CASSQAREAFF
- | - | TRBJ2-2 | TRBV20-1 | TGCAGTGCCCGGTCCGTGCGGGAGAACACCGGGGAGCTGTTTTTT | CSARSVRENTGELFF
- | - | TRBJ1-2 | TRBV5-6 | TGTGCCAGCGCCGGATCTAACTATGGCTACACCTTC | CASAGSNYGYTF
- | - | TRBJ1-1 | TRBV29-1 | TGCAGCGTTTTCCGGAACACTGAAGCTTTCTTT | CSVFRNTEAFF
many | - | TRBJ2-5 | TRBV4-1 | TGCGCCAGCAGCCAACATGACCGCCAAGAGACCCAGTACTTC | CASSQHDRQETQYF
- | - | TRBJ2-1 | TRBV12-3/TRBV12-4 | TGTGCCAGCTTGGTCAGCAGCTCCCACAATGAGCAGTTCTTC | CASLVSSSHNEQFF
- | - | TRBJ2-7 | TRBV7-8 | TGTGCCAGCAGCCGTGCCGAGCGGAGATACGAGCAGTACTTC | CASSRAERRYEQYF
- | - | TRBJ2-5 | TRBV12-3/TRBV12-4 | TGTGCCAGCAATCCGGACATTTCGGAGACCCAGTACTTC | CASNPDISETQYF
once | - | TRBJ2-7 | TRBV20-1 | TGCAGTGCTCCCTTTATGGGGCCTTCCTACGAGCAGTACTTC | CSAPFMGPSYEQYF
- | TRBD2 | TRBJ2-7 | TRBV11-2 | TGTGCCACCCAAGGACTAGCGGGAGAGCAGTACTTC | CATQGLAGEQYF
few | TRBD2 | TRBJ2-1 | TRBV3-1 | TGTGCCAGCACCCGACTAGCGGAACTTGGCAATGAGCAGTTCTTC | CASTRLAELGNEQFF
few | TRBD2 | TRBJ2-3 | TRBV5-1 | TGCGCCAGCAGCTTTCCGGGACTAGCGGGATCAGATACGCAGTATTTT | CASSFPGLAGSDTQYF
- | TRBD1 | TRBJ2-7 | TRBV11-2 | TGTGCCAGCAGCTTAGAGGGGACAGAGACCTACGAGCAGTACTTC | CASSLEGTETYEQYF
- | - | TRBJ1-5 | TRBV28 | TGTGCCAGCAGTTTCGGGCTAGGTCAGCCCCAGCATTTT | CASSFGLGQPQHF
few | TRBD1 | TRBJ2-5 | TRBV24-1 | TGTGCCACCAGTGACAAGACAGGGGGTTCTGAGACCCAGTACTTC | CATSDKTGGSETQYF
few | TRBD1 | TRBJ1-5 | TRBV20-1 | TGCAGTGCTAGAGTCGCCGGGACAGGCGCATATAGCAATCAGCCCCAGCATTTT | CSARVAGTGAYSNQPQHF
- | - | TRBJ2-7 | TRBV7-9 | TGTGCCAGCAGCTCTACACGAGGGGTTTACGAGCAGTACTTC | CASSSTRGVYEQYF
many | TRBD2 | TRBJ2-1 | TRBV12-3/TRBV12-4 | TGTGCCAGCAGTTTCCTCTACCCGGCGGGAGAGACGGGTTACTACAATGAGCAGTTCTTC | CASSFLYPAGETGYYNEQFF
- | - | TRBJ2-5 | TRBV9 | TGTGCCAGCAGCTCCTACCCCGGGACCAGCGGGGAGACCCAGTACTTC | CASSSYPGTSGETQYF
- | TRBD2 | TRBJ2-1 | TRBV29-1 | TGCAGCGTTGAAGGGATAGCGGGAGCTGTTCTAAGAGGTCCGTTCTTC | CSVEGIAGAVLRGPFF
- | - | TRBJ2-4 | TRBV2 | TGTGCCAGCAGTGATAGGGGGGAGGGCCGATACATTCAGTACTTC | CASSDRGEGRYIQYF
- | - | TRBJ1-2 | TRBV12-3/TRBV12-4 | TGTGCCAGCAGTGGCGGGGATGGCTACACCTTC | CASSGGDGYTF
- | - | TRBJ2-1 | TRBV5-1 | TGCGCCAGCAGCCCTACCCCGGGTTCCTACAATGAGCAGTTCTTC | CASSPTPGSYNEQFF
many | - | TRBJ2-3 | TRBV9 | TGTGCCAGCAGGGATAGCGGCTTGAGCACAGATACGCAGTATTTT | CASRDSGLSTDTQYF
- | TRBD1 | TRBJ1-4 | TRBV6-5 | TGTGCCAGCAGTTACTCGACAGGGCTTAGCGAAAAACTGTTTTTT | CASSYSTGLSEKLFF
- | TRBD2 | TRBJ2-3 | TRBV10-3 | TGTGCCATCATTTCGGGAGGGCCGCCAGATACGCAGTATTTT | CAIISGGPPDTQYF
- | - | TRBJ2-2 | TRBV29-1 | TGCAGCGTTGAAGCCGAGACACCCGGCATTCGGACCGGGGAGCTGTTTTTT | CSVEAETPGIRTGELFF
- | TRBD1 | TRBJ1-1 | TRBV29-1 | TGCAGCGTTGCCGGACAGGTGTACACTGAAGCTTTCTTT | CSVAGQVYTEAFF
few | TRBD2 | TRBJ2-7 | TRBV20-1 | TGCAGTGCTGAGACTAGCGAGAATCGCTACGAGCAGTACTTC | CSAETSENRYEQYF
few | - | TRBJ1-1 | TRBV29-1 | TGCAGCGTTGAAGGAAAGGGTTGGTTTCGGAACACTGAAGCTTTCTTT | CSVEGKGWFRNTEAFF
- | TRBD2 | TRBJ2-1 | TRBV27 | TGTGCCAGCAGTTTACCCGGACCAGCGGGAGTAGTCAATGAGCAGTTCTTC | CASSLPGPAGVVNEQFF
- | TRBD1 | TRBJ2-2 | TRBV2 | TGTGCCAGCAGGCTGACAGGGGCCCCCGGGGAGCTGTTTTTT | CASRLTGAPGELFF
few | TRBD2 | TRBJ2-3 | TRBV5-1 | TGCGCCAGCAGTACTAGCGGAACTAGCACAGATACGCAGTATTTT | CASSTSGTSTDTQYF
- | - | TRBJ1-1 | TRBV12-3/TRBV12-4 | TGTGCCAGCAGTTTACCCGCAGGGAGGTTGACTGAAGCTTTCTTT | CASSLPAGRLTEAFF
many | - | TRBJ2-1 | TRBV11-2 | TGTGCCAGCAGGCGTTGGGGACTGAAGGAAAATGAGCAGTTCTTC | CASRRWGLKENEQFF
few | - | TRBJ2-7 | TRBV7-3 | TGTGCCAGCAGCTTGGGCAGGGCTGGGGCCTACGAGCAGTACTTC | CASSLGRAGAYEQYF
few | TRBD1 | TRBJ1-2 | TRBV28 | TGTGCCAGCAGACCATCGGGACAGGGTACTCATCATGGCTACACCTTC | CASRPSGQGTHHGYTF
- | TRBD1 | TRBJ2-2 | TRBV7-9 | TGTGCCAGCAGTTTGGGACAGGCGAACACCGGGGAGCTGTTTTTT | CASSLGQANTGELFF
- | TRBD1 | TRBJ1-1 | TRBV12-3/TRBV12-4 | TGTGCCAGCAGTTACGGGACAGGGTTTCAAGCTTTCTTT | CASSYGTGFQAFF
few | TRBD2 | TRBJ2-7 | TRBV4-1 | TGCGCCAGCAGCCAAGTCAGTGCCAGCGGGAGCTACGAGCAGTACTTC | CASSQVSASGSYEQYF
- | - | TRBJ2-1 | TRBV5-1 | TGCGCCAGCAGCCGGCTGAAGGCCGCCTCCTACAATGAGCAGTTCTTC | CASSRLKAASYNEQFF
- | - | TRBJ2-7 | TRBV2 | TGTGCCAGCAGTGAAGACCGACCGCACTCCTACGAGCAGTACTTC | CASSEDRPHSYEQYF
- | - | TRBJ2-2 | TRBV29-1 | TGCAGCGTTCGGGGACCGAACACCGGGGAGCTGTTTTTT | CSVRGPNTGELFF
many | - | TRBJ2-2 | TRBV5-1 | TGCGCCAGCAGCTTCGCTAGATACGGGGAGCTGTTTTTT | CASSFARYGELFF
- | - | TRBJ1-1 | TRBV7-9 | TGTGCCAGCAGCTTAGCGGGAATTTGGAACACTGAAGCTTTCTTT | CASSLAGIWNTEAFF
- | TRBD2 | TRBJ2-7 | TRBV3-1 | TGTGCCAGCAGCCCGGGACTAGCGGGACCCGAGCAGTACTTC | CASSPGLAGPEQYF
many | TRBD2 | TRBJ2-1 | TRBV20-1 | TGCAGTGCTAGGGTTCTAGCGGGAGCGTGGAATGAGCAGTTCTTC | CSARVLAGAWNEQFF
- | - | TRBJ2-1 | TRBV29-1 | TGCAGCCCTTCCCACAGTGGCCACCATGAGCAGTTCTTC | CSPSHSGHHEQFF
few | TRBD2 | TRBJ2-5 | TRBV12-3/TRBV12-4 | TGTGCCAGCAGTTTAGAAGTTAGCGGGAAGATTGAGACCCAGTACTTC | CASSLEVSGKIETQYF